This passage covers 2 T cell receptor beta chains from one sample sequenced in a study of cytomegalovirus exposure and HLA in healthy donors. PCR amplification relied on 60 Vbeta primers (plus 13 Jbeta primers). Assay: immunoSEQ multiplex PCR; the TCRdb copy retains only in-frame clones and omits some. The sample lists roughly 140,000 clones, just under 70% seen once, with around 4% in the top ten. The sequencing sample was made of PBMCs. The receptors shown here come from a man aged 60 to 75 in good health and CMV-seronegative.

This clone was seen just once. The chain links TRBV7-2 to TRBJ2-3; TRBD2 agrees at 12 bases. The ends lost 1 base at V and 4 bases at J; junction bases unmatched: 6. The germline V gene encodes CDR1 SGHTA and CDR2 FQGNSA. The CDR3 is 17 amino acids. In nucleotides, the CDR3 is TGTGCCAGCAGCTTAGGGCTAGCGGGGGGGGAATCAGATACGCAGTATTTT. Protein product: CASSLGLAGGESDTQYF.

The chain has TRBV20-1 and TRBJ2-7; D unresolved. The CDR3 sequence is 11 residues long. V shed 3 bases and J shed 1 base, with 4 bases lying between them. The germline gives CDR1 DFQATT, CDR2 SNEGSKA (reference sequence). The CDR3 coding sequence is TGCAGTGCTAGCCTGTCCTACGAGCAGTACTTC. Its translation is CSASLSYEQYF.